The entry below describes one T cell receptor beta chain. Following extraction, RNA underwent reverse transcription to cDNA, which served as the sequencing template. TCRdb keeps only in-frame clones here, not all; method: immunoSEQ multiplex PCR. The sample records approximately 180,000 clones, around 71% being singletons. Collected material from alopecia areata patients comprised lesional scalp punch biopsies and peripheral blood. These data originate in a study of CD8+ T cells in alopecia areata. The sample consisted of CD8+ T cells sorted from blood, taken at week 0. This TCR was sampled from a human donor with alopecia areata.

The CDR3 sequence: CASSSDLGETQYF. CDR3 nucleotide sequence: TGTGCCAGCAGTTCGGACCTGGGAGAGACCCAGTACTTC. The chain employs TRBV27 and TRBJ2-5; D not resolved. The CDR3 spans 13 residues. Trimming stripped 4 bases from V and 4 bases from J, with 10 bases between. Germline values: CDR1 MNHEY, CDR2 SMNVEV (reference sequence).